The 18 T cell receptor beta chains listed next were all sequenced from one sample in a study of cytomegalovirus exposure and HLA in healthy donors. 13 Jbeta primers and 60 Vbeta primers were used for the PCR. Libraries were prepared by immunoSEQ multiplex PCR; TCRdb keeps only in-frame clonotypes and omits some of them. The data hold about 140,000 clones, with 70% to 90% observed a single time. The sample comprised PBMCs. Every receptor here comes from a woman aged 40 to 50 in good health and CMV-seronegative.

The V gene is TRBV13, the J gene TRBJ2-1; 8 nucleotides agree with TRBD2. Germline V gene sequence: CDR1 PRHDT, CDR2 FYEKMQ (reference sequence). The length of the CDR3 is 14 residues. With 1 base clipped from V and 7 bases from J, the junction kept 3 bases outside the gene matches. This CDR3 reads CASSLVGRGNEQFF. For the CDR3, the DNA is TGTGCCAGCAGCTTAGTCGGGAGGGGGAATGAGCAGTTCTTC.

This chain connects TRBV19 to TRBJ1-5, with D maybe TRBD1 (5 bases). With 8 bases removed from V and 3 bases from J, the gap between germline ends came to 11 bases. The CDR3 sequence is 13 residues long. Germline CDR1 and CDR2: LNHDA and SQIVND (reference sequence). This chain's CDR3 is CASDRGYNQPQHF. CDR3 bases: TGTGCCAGTGATAGGGGTTACAATCAGCCCCAGCATTTT.

The CDR3 sequence is CASSSSGVVDWTEAFF. Written as DNA, the CDR3 is TGTGCCAGCAGCTCATCAGGGGTGGTGGATTGGACTGAAGCTTTCTTT. This chain uses TRBV7-9 with TRBJ1-1; D may be TRBD1 (6 bases). The CDR3 consists of 16 residues. The ends were cut back, 4 bases at V and 5 bases at J, with 20 bases in the middle. Per germline, CDR1 SEHNR and CDR2 FQNEAQ (reference sequence).

The chain is built from TRBV5-1 and TRBJ2-3; D unresolved. V was shortened by 4 bases and J by 2 bases, with 5 bases between the two germline ends. The CDR3 has 12 residues. The germline gives CDR1 SGHRS, CDR2 YFSETQ. This CDR3 reads CASSHSTDTQYF. CDR3 nucleotide sequence: TGCGCCAGCAGCCATTCCACAGATACGCAGTATTTT.

The chain recombines TRBV9 with TRBJ2-7, with D perhaps TRBD1 (5 bases). The CDR3 loop spans 15 amino acids. Looked up from germline, CDR1 is SGDLS and CDR2 is YYNGEE. Trimming shortened V by 1 base and J by 4 bases, and 15 bases separated the two germline ends. Here the CDR3 reads CASSVSPTSGYEQYF. In nucleotides, the CDR3 is TGTGCCAGCAGCGTATCACCCACTTCAGGGTACGAGCAGTACTTC.

The rearrangement links TRBV4-1 to TRBJ2-1; 7 bases are a match to TRBD2. The trim removed 0 bases at V and 4 bases at J, leaving 9 bases unmatched. The CDR3 length is 17 residues. Germline assignment: CDR1 MGHRA and CDR2 YSYEKL. In nucleotides, the CDR3 is TGCGCCAGCAGCCAAGAAACTACGACGGGACTATACAATGAGCAGTTCTTC. Amino acids: CASSQETTTGLYNEQFF.

The rearrangement joins TRBV6-5 to TRBJ1-1, with D tentatively TRBD1 (6 bases). V was clipped by 3 bases and J by 7 bases, with 12 bases between them. This CDR3 has 13 amino acids. The germline CDR1 and CDR2 sequences are MNHEY and SVGAGI. The chain's CDR3 is CASSYIKGGEAFF. The CDR3 DNA sequence: TGTGCCAGCAGTTATATAAAAGGGGGTGAAGCTTTCTTT.

The chain is built from TRBV4-2 and TRBJ2-7, with D uncertain. The V end was cut by 0 bases, the J end by 0 bases, with 6 bases between. Germline assignment: CDR1 LGHNA and CDR2 YNFKEQ. The CDR3 is 14 amino acids. Here the CDR3 reads CASSQERPSYEQYF. The DNA of the CDR3 is TGTGCCAGCAGCCAAGAGAGGCCCTCCTACGAGCAGTACTTC.

In the case of this clone: The junction and the germline gene differ at one end; a read error may be behind it. The chain recombines TRBV7-9 with TRBJ2-1, with 11 positions matching TRBD2. CDR1 and CDR2 (germline): SEHNR, FQNEAQ (reference sequence). The CDR3 contains 14 residues. The CDR3 here is CSSSLLAGEWEQFF. The CDR3 DNA reads TGTTCCAGCAGCTTACTAGCGGGAGAATGGGAGCAGTTCTTC. Based on the CDR3 plus reference TRBV7-9 and TRBJ2-1, the full variable domain is DTGVSQNPRHKITKRGQNVTFRCDPISEHNRLYWYRQTLGQGPEFLTYFQNEAQLEKSRLLSDRFSAERPKGSFSTLEIQRTEQGDSAMYLCSSSLLAGEWEQFFGPGTRLTVL.

The rearrangement joins TRBV5-1 to TRBJ2-3; TRBD2 agrees at 11 bases. There are 15 residues in the CDR3. Unmatched junction bases numbered 3, after V lost 4 bases and J lost 2 bases. Germline V gives CDR1 SGHRS, CDR2 YFSETQ. This chain's CDR3 is CASSGGLAVTDTQYF. CDR3 sequence (DNA): TGCGCCAGCAGCGGGGGACTAGCGGTCACAGATACGCAGTATTTT. The full variable domain, its missing parts supplied by reference TRBV5-1 and TRBJ2-3, is KAGVTQTPRYLIKTRGQQVTLSCSPISGHRSVSWYQQTPGQGLQFLFEYFSETQRNKGNFPGRFSGRQFSNSRSEMNVSTLELGDSALYLCASSGGLAVTDTQYFGPGTRLTVL.

Regarding this clone: The junction departs from germline at one end; a sequencing error may be responsible. CDR3 sequence: CSSSSPKRDDNEQFF. The DNA for the CDR3 is TGTTCCAGCAGCTCACCAAAGCGGGACGACAATGAGCAGTTCTTC. The rearrangement links TRBV7-9 to TRBJ2-1; 7 positions match TRBD2. The CDR3 covers 15 residues. The germline V gene encodes CDR1 SEHNR and CDR2 FQNEAQ (reference sequence).

The chain carries TRBV7-9 and TRBJ1-1; D is unresolved. V was trimmed by 3 bases and J by 3 bases, leaving 14 bases between them. Germline V gene sequence: CDR1 SEHNR, CDR2 FQNEAQ (reference sequence). CDR3 length: 15 residues. CDR3 sequence (DNA): TGTGCCAGCAGCTTTGGATTGGGCGCCGACACTGAAGCTTTCTTT. Translation gives CASSFGLGADTEAFF. The variable domain in full, completed from reference TRBV7-9 and TRBJ1-1, reads DTGVSQNPRHKITKRGQNVTFRCDPISEHNRLYWYRQTLGQGPEFLTYFQNEAQLEKSRLLSDRFSAERPKGSFSTLEIQRTEQGDSAMYLCASSFGLGADTEAFFGQGTRLTVV.

This sequence joins TRBV4-1 and TRBJ1-1; perhaps TRBD1 as D (6 bases). There are 15 residues in the CDR3. Trimming took 2 bases from V and 1 from J, leaving 11 bases between them. Germline CDR1 MGHRA, CDR2 YSYEKL. The CDR3 nucleotides are TGCGCCAGCAGCCAAACAGGGAATACGAACACTGAAGCTTTCTTT. Its protein product is CASSQTGNTNTEAFF.

This chain uses TRBV27 with TRBJ2-5; 11 bases are a match to TRBD1. CDR1 MNHEY and CDR2 SMNVEV come from the germline V gene (reference sequence). The CDR3 spans 14 residues. J lost 7 bases, V lost 7 bases, and 8 bases had no gene match. The CDR3 sequence: CASTMGQGDGTQYF. CDR3 DNA: TGTGCCAGCACCATGGGACAGGGGGATGGGACCCAGTACTTC.

The V call is TRBV19, the J call TRBJ2-7; 7 bases are a match to TRBD2. Per the germline V gene, CDR1 is LNHDA and CDR2 is SQIVND (reference sequence). V was clipped by 6 bases and J by 2 bases; unmatched bases: 10. The CDR3 contains 15 residues. DNA of the CDR3: TGTGCCAGTAGCCCAAGCGGGACCCTCACCTACGAGCAGTACTTC. Protein sequence: CASSPSGTLTYEQYF.

The chain couples TRBV5-1 to TRBJ1-2; weak D call: TRBD1 (6 bases). Germline V gives CDR1 SGHRS, CDR2 YFSETQ. Trimming shortened V by 1 base and J by 1 base, and 8 bases separated the two germline ends. The CDR3 length is 14 residues. CDR3 in amino acids: CASSLLDSNYGYTF. The CDR3 bases are TGCGCCAGCAGCTTGCTGGACAGTAACTATGGCTACACCTTC.

The chain recombines TRBV11-3 with TRBJ1-4; 8 bases agree with TRBD1. Trimming removed 4 bases from V and 7 bases from J; junction bases left unmatched: 5. This CDR3 is built from 14 residues. From germline, CDR1 is SGHNT and CDR2 YENEEA. CDR3 nucleotides: TGTGCCAGCAGCTCCGACAGGGGAGGTGAAAAACTGTTTTTT. It translates to CASSSDRGGEKLFF.

The chain carries TRBV5-1 and TRBJ1-3; 7 nucleotides line up with TRBD1. Looked up from germline, CDR1 is SGHRS and CDR2 is YFSETQ. There are 14 residues in the CDR3. Germline trimming cut 1 base from V and 2 bases from J; bases unmatched to any gene: 0. The CDR3 region has the DNA TGCGCCAGCAGCTTGACAGGGGCTGGAAACACCATATATTTT. Its protein is CASSLTGAGNTIYF.